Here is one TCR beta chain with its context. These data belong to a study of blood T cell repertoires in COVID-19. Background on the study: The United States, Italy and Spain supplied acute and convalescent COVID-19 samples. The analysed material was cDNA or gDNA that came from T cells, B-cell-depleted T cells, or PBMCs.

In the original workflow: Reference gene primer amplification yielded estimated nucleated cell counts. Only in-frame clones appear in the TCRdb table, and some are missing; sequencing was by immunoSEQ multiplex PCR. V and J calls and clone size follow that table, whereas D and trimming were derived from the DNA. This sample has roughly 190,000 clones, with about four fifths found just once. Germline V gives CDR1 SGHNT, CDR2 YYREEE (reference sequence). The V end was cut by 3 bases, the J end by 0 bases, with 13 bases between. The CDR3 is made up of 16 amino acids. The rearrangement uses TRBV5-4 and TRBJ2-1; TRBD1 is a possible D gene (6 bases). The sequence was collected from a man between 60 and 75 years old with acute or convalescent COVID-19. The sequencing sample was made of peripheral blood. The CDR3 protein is CASSSQTGSSYNEQFF. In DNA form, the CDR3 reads TGTGCCAGCAGCTCCCAAACAGGGAGCTCCTACAATGAGCAGTTCTTC.